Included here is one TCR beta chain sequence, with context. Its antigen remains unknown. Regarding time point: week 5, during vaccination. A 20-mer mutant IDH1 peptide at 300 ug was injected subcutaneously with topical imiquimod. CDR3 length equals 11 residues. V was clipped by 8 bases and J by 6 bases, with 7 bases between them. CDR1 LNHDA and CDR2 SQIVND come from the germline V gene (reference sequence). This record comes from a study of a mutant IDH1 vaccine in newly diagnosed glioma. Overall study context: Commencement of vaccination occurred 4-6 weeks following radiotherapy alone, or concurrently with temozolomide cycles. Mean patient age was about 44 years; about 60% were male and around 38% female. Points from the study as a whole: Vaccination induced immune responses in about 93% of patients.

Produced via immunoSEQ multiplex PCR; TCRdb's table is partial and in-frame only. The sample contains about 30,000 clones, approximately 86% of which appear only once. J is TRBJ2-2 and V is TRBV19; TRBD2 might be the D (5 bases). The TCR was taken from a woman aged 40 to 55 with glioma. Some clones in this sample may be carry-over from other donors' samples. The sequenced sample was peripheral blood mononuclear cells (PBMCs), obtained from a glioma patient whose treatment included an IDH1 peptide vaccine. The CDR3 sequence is CASGGPGELFF. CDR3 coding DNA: TGTGCCAGTGGAGGACCCGGGGAGCTGTTTTTT.